This T cell receptor beta chain was sequenced for a study of human T cells and chemical hapten exposure. Study information: Per-sample variation in TCR yield stemmed mainly from small pooled library volume differences.

The authors' processing: Sample TCR totals centred on a median of approximately 100,000, ranging roughly 23,224 to 700,000. Using its own MiXCR run on the RACE reads, TCRdb lists one record per CDR3 protein. The V and J calls were determined by TCRdb, not by the authors. The sample holds roughly 130,000 distinct CDR3 sequences, about 9% seen once. Whole-study results and caveats: No change in TCRs above 1 in 1000 frequency was produced by DPC sensitization.

To note about this clonotype: Its antigen is unidentified.

Time point reported: healthy volunteer bleed at 2 weeks. Unfractionated whole blood was the source of the extracted total RNA. CDR1 GTSNPN and CDR2 SVGIG come from the germline V gene (reference sequence). The CDR3 contains 13 residues. The trim removed 8 bases at V and 2 bases at J, leaving 6 bases unmatched. The sample consisted of whole blood. The chain couples TRBV30 to TRBJ2-3, with 8 bases fitting TRBD2. This receptor was taken from a male donor in good health. Some clones in this sample may be carry-over from other donors' samples. The CDR3 reads CALIAGLTDTQYF. The DNA of the CDR3 is TGTGCCCTGATAGCGGGGCTCACAGATACGCAGTATTTT.